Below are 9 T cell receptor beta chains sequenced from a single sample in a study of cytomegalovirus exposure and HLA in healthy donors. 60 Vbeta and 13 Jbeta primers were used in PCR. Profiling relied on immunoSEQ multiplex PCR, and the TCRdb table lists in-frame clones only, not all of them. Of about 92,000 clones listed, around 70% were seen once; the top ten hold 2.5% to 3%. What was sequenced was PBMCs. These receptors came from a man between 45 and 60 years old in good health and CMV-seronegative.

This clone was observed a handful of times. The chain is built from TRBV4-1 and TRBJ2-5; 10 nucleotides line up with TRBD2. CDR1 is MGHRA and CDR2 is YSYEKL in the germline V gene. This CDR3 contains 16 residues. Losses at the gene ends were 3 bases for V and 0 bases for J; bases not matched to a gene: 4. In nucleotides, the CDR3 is TGCGCCAGCAGCCAGAATAGCGGGGGGTACCAAGAGACCCAGTACTTC. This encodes CASSQNSGGYQETQYF.

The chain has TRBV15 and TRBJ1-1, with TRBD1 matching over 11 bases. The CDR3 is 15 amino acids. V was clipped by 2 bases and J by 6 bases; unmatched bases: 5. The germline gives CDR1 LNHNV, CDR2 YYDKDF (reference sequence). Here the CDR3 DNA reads TGTGCCACCAGCAGAACGGGACAGGGGGACTCTGAAGCTTTCTTT. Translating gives CATSRTGQGDSEAFF.

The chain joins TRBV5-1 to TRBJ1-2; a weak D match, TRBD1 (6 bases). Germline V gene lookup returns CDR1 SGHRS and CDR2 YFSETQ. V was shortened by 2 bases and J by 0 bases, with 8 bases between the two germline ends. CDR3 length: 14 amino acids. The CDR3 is CASSLQGPNYGYTF. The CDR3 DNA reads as TGCGCCAGCAGCTTACAGGGCCCTAACTATGGCTACACCTTC.

The CDR3 is CASSVYRDSNQPQHF. The CDR3 region has the DNA TGTGCCAGCAGTGTCTACAGGGACAGCAATCAGCCCCAGCATTTT. The V gene is TRBV2, the J gene TRBJ1-5; the D gene is possibly TRBD1 (6 bases). The CDR3 consists of 15 residues. The V gene lost 4 bases and the J gene lost 1 base, with 11 bases spanning the gap. Germline V CDR1 and CDR2: SNHLY, FYNNEI.

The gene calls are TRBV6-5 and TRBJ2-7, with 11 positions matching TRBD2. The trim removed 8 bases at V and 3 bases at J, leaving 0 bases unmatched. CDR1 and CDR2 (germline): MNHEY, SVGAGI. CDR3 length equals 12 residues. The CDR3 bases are TGTGCCAGCGGGACTAGCGGCTACGAGCAGTACGTC. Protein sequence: CASGTSGYEQYV.

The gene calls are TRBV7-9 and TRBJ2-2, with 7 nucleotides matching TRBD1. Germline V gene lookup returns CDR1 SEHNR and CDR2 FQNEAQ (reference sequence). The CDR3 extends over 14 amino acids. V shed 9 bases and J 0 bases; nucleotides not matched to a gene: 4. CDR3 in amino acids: CARGTDSNTGELFF. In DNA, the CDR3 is TGTGCCAGAGGGACAGACTCGAACACCGGGGAGCTGTTTTTT.

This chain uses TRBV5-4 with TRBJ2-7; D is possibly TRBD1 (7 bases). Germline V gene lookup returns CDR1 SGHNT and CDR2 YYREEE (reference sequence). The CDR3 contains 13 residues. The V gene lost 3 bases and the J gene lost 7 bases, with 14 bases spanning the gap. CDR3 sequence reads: CASSSTGRYEQYV. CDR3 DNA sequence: TGTGCCAGCAGCTCGACAGGGAGGTATGAGCAGTACGTC.

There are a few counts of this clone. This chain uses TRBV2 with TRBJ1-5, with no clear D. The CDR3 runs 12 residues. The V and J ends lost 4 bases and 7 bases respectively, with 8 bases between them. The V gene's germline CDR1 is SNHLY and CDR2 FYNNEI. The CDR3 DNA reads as TGTGCCAGCAGTGTGGAGGGCCAGCCCCAGCATTTT. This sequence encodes CASSVEGQPQHF.

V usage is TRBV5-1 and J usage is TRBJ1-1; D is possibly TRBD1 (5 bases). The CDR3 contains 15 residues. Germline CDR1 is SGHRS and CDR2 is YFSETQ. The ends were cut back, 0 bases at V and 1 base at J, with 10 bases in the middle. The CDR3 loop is CASSLGQFGNTEAFF. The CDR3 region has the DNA TGCGCCAGCAGCTTGGGACAGTTCGGGAACACTGAAGCTTTCTTT.